This T cell receptor beta chain was identified in a study of blood T cell repertoires in COVID-19. About the research overall: Nucleic acid was either cDNA or gDNA, and it came from T cells, B-cell-depleted T cells, or PBMCs.

This CDR3 is 15 amino acids long. The germline V gene has CDR1 SEHNR and CDR2 FQNEAQ (reference sequence). Trimming removed 5 bases at V and 1 base at J, with 14 bases between. Original processing notes: By means of reference gene primer amplification, nucleated cell counts were estimated. Generated by immunoSEQ multiplex PCR, the TCRdb table keeps only in-frame clones and is missing some. V, J and clone size derive from that table, while D and trimming were established from the DNA sequence. This table has some 120,000 clones, just over 75% appearing once. This TCR derives from a human donor in a cohort sampled during active COVID-19. The sample taken for sequencing was peripheral blood. The rearrangement uses TRBV7-9 and TRBJ1-2; D is perhaps TRBD1 (6 bases). The CDR3 reads CASSRGDIDNYGYTF. The CDR3 region has the DNA TGTGCCAGCAGCCGGGGGGACATCGATAACTATGGCTACACCTTC.